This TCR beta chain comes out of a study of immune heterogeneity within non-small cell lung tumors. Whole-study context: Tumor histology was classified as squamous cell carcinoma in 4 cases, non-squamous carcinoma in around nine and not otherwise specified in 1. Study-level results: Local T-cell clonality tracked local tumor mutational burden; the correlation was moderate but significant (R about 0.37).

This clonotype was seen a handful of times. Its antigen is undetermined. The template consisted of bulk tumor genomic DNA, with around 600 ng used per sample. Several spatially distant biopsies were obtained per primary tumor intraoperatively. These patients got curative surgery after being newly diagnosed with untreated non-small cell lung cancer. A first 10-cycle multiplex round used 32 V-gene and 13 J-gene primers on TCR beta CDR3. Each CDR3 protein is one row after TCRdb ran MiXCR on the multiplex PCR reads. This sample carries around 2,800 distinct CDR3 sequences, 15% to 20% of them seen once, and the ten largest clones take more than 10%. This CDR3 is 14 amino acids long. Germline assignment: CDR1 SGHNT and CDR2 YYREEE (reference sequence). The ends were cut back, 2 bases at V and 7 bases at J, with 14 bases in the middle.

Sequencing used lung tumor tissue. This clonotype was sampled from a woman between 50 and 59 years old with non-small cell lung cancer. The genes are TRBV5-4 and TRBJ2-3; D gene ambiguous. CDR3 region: CASSLSISVNTQYF. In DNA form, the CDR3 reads TGTGCCAGCAGCTTATCGATCAGTGTTAATACGCAGTATTTT.